This note documents a single T cell receptor (beta chain) sequence. The germline V gene encodes CDR1 LGHNA and CDR2 YSLEER. The CDR3 has 14 residues. V dropped 4 bases and J dropped 0; count of bases not matched to a gene: 3. This record comes from a study of T cells in tuberculosis. Time point denoted: new active TB diagnosis, blood taken before or within 7 days of starting treatment. Only in-frame clones appear in the TCRdb table, and some are missing; sequencing was by immunoSEQ multiplex PCR. The data contain about 49,000 clones, roughly 95% of them singletons. This specimen was PBMCs, taken at tuberculosis diagnosis. The clonotype was recovered from an adult with tuberculosis. The chain has TRBV4-3 and TRBJ2-7; 7 bases are shared with TRBD2. The CDR3 sequence: CASSPQRGSYEQYF. For the CDR3, the DNA is TGCGCCAGCAGCCCCCAGCGGGGCTCCTACGAGCAGTACTTC.